The 20 T cell receptor beta chains in this list originate from one sample, sequenced in a study of blood T cell repertoires in COVID-19. This table comes from immunoSEQ multiplex PCR, and its TCRdb copy is limited to in-frame clones, with some not included. The sample holds about 370,000 clones, roughly 90% seen once. Sequenced input: peripheral blood. These TCRs come from a woman in her thirties with COVID-19, enrolled during active disease.

This rearrangement joins TRBV10-2 to TRBJ1-1, with TRBD1 matching 7 bases. The length of the CDR3 is 13 residues. Germline V gene sequence: CDR1 WSHSY, CDR2 SAAADI. The V segment lost 6 bases and the J segment 0 bases; nucleotides outside the gene matches: 1. The CDR3 region is CASRGQLNTEAFF. The CDR3 coding sequence is TGCGCCAGCAGGGGACAGCTGAACACTGAAGCTTTCTTT.

In the case of this clone: Within the sample, other DNA sequences also encode this same CDR3. The chain uses TRBV6-5 and TRBJ2-5, with D perhaps matching TRBD1 (6 bases). The CDR3 totals 12 residues. Germline loops: CDR1 MNHEY, CDR2 SVGAGI. The V gene lost 2 bases and the J gene lost 5 bases, with 6 bases spanning the gap. CDR3 DNA: TGTGCCAGCAGTTACAGGGGGGAGACCCAGTACTTC. Amino acid sequence: CASSYRGETQYF.

The V call is TRBV9, the J call TRBJ2-3, with TRBD2 matching 14 bases. V gave up 0 bases and J gave up 5 bases; unmatched junction bases: 8. The CDR3 is 18 amino acids. Germline CDR1 reads SGDLS; CDR2 reads YYNGEE. The CDR3 here is CASSVVGGLAGAVDTQYF. The CDR3 DNA sequence: TGTGCCAGCAGCGTAGTTGGGGGACTAGCGGGAGCGGTAGATACGCAGTATTTT.

V is TRBV11-3 and J is TRBJ1-1, with TRBD1 identical over 7 bases. CDR1 is SGHNT, CDR2 YENEEA, per germline. The CDR3 extends over 15 amino acids. The junction had 17 bases not matched to a gene; V was cut back by 5 bases and J by 11 bases. The CDR3 loop is CASSPDPGGRVAAFF. The CDR3 DNA is TGTGCCAGCAGCCCAGACCCAGGGGGGCGTGTGGCCGCTTTCTTT. The whole variable domain, remainder taken from reference TRBV11-3 and TRBJ1-1, is EAGVVQSPRYKIIEKKQPVAFWCNPISGHNTLYWYLQNLGQGPELLIRYENEEAVDDSQLPKDRFSAERLKGVDSTLKIQPAELGDSAVYLCASSPDPGGRVAAFFGQGTRLTVV.

The chain carries TRBV5-8 and TRBJ2-5, with 10 nucleotides matching TRBD2. Losses at the gene ends were 4 bases for V and 4 bases for J; bases not matched to a gene: 10. Germline CDR1 SGHTS, CDR2 YDEGEE. The CDR3 is 16 residues long. In DNA, the CDR3 is TGTGCCAGCAGCCCGGGGGCTAGCGGGAGACTAGAGACCCAGTACTTC. Translating gives CASSPGASGRLETQYF.

The CDR3: CASSMGGTEAFF. The CDR3 nucleotides read TGTGCCAGTAGTATGGGGGGCACTGAAGCTTTCTTT. This sequence joins TRBV19 and TRBJ1-1, with D perhaps TRBD1 (5 bases). V was shortened by 3 bases and J by 4 bases, with 6 bases between the two germline ends. Germline CDR1 reads LNHDA; CDR2 reads SQIVND (reference sequence). CDR3 length: 12 residues.

The chain links TRBV29-1 to TRBJ2-3; a weak D match, TRBD1 (6 bases). Trimming removed 7 bases at V and 1 base at J, with 12 bases between. The CDR3 consists of 13 residues. In germline, CDR1 is SQVTM, CDR2 ANQGSEA. Here the CDR3 DNA reads TGCAGCGGGGGACACACCCGCACAGATACGCAGTATTTT. Its translation is CSGGHTRTDTQYF.

This sequence joins TRBV7-9 and TRBJ2-2, with 8 bases that match TRBD2. The V gene end was trimmed by 8 bases and the J gene end by 5 bases; junction bases not matched to a gene: 16. Per germline, CDR1 SEHNR and CDR2 FQNEAQ (reference sequence). The CDR3 consists of 17 residues. CDR3 amino acids: CASRSTLGTRRTGELFF. Here the CDR3 DNA reads TGTGCCAGCCGCTCTACATTAGGGACTAGAAGAACCGGGGAGCTGTTTTTT. Looking up the rest from reference TRBV7-9 and TRBJ2-2 gives the full variable domain: DTGVSQNPRHKITKRGQNVTFRCDPISEHNRLYWYRQTLGQGPEFLTYFQNEAQLEKSRLLSDRFSAERPKGSFSTLEIQRTEQGDSAMYLCASRSTLGTRRTGELFFGEGSRLTVL.

V gene TRBV7-6 combines with J gene TRBJ1-5; D unclear. The CDR3 sequence is 16 residues long. Germline CDR1 is SGHVS and CDR2 is FNYEAQ. V shed 1 base and J shed 3 bases, with 13 bases lying between them. CDR3 protein: CASSLGNRENNQPQHF. The CDR3 DNA reads TGTGCCAGCAGCTTAGGGAACAGAGAGAACAATCAGCCCCAGCATTTT. The full variable domain, with the rest looked up from reference TRBV7-6 and TRBJ1-5, is GAGVSQSPRYKVTKRGQDVALRCDPISGHVSLYWYRQALGQGPEFLTYFNYEAQQDKSGLPNDRFSAERPEGSISTLTIQRTEQRDSAMYRCASSLGNRENNQPQHFGDGTRLSIL.

The rearrangement joins TRBV7-2 to TRBJ1-2; 8 bases fit TRBD1. The CDR3 is 15 residues long. V lost 2 bases and J lost 3; bases outside the gene matches: 5. Germline lookup yields CDR1 SGHTA and CDR2 FQGNSA. CDR3 sequence (DNA): TGTGCCAGCAGCTTAACCGGACAGGGCCACTATGGCTACACCTTC. This translates into CASSLTGQGHYGYTF.

The chain joins TRBV4-3 to TRBJ1-2; D is possibly TRBD1 (6 bases). The CDR3 runs 15 residues. Looked up from germline, CDR1 is LGHNA and CDR2 is YSLEER. V was pared by 0 bases and J by 7 bases, with 15 bases between. DNA for the CDR3: TGCGCCAGCAGCCAAGATCCCAGGGGCGGGGGTGGCTACACCTTC. Amino acid sequence: CASSQDPRGGGGYTF.

The genes are TRBV7-9 and TRBJ2-1, with D perhaps TRBD1 (6 bases). V was shortened by 4 bases and J by 8 bases, with 24 bases between the two germline ends. The length of the CDR3 is 17 residues. The germline V gene encodes CDR1 SEHNR and CDR2 FQNEAQ (reference sequence). The CDR3 region is CASSSPITGSVFDEQFF. CDR3 coding DNA: TGTGCCAGCAGCTCACCAATAACAGGGTCGGTTTTCGATGAGCAGTTCTTC.

The chain links TRBV19 to TRBJ2-3, with 9 nucleotides matching TRBD1. The V gene end was trimmed by 3 bases and the J gene end by 4 bases; junction bases not matched to a gene: 11. Germline lookup yields CDR1 LNHDA and CDR2 SQIVND (reference sequence). The CDR3 sequence is 17 residues long. CDR3 loop: CASSMGQRTGVSDTQYF. The CDR3 bases are TGTGCCAGTAGTATGGGCCAGCGGACAGGGGTTTCAGATACGCAGTATTTT.

The V gene is TRBV5-1, the J gene TRBJ2-7; TRBD1 matches at 8 bases. In germline, CDR1 is SGHRS, CDR2 YFSETQ. This CDR3 comprises 14 residues. With 3 bases clipped from V and 7 bases from J, the junction kept 9 bases outside the gene matches. The DNA for the CDR3 is TGCGCCAGCAGCTCGGCGCTCGGACAGGGAGAGCAGTACTTC. Residues: CASSSALGQGEQYF.

This chain links TRBV5-6 with TRBJ2-3, with D perhaps matching TRBD2 (7 bases). The V gene lost 1 base and the J gene lost 2 bases, with 17 bases spanning the gap. The germline V gene has CDR1 SGHDT and CDR2 YYEEEE. CDR3 length equals 17 residues. CDR3 sequence reads: CASSLRWGGPPTDTQYF. The CDR3 bases are TGTGCCAGCAGCTTGCGCTGGGGGGGGCCGCCCACAGATACGCAGTATTTT.

The gene calls are TRBV27 and TRBJ1-5; 9 bases are shared with TRBD1. V gave up 4 bases and J gave up 0 bases; unmatched junction bases: 4. Germline CDR1 reads MNHEY; CDR2 reads SMNVEV (reference sequence). CDR3 length: 16 residues. Here the CDR3 reads CASSSTGGISNQPQHF. The CDR3 nucleotides read TGTGCCAGCAGTTCGACAGGGGGGATTAGCAATCAGCCCCAGCATTTT.

This clone was detected once. This chain uses TRBV10-3 with TRBJ1-1; the match to TRBD1 covers 7 bases. J was trimmed by 0 bases and V by 10 bases; bases with no gene match: 8. The CDR3 has 14 amino acids. Germline assignment: CDR1 ENHRY and CDR2 SYGVKD. CDR3 sequence reads: CATGRDSLNTEAFF. CDR3 DNA: TGTGCCACCGGGAGGGACAGTTTGAACACTGAAGCTTTCTTT.

This sequence joins TRBV7-9 and TRBJ2-2, with TRBD1 matching 8 bases. Germline V CDR1 and CDR2: SEHNR, FQNEAQ (reference sequence). V lost 3 bases and J lost 2; bases outside the gene matches: 8. The CDR3 runs 17 residues. The CDR3 DNA follows: TGTGCCAGCAGCTTTCGACAGGGGTTGAGTAACACCGGGGAGCTGTTTTTT. Protein: CASSFRQGLSNTGELFF.

The chain carries TRBV4-1 and TRBJ2-7; D might be TRBD1 (6 bases). Trimming took off 1 base at V and 7 bases at J, with 11 bases between the two ends. This CDR3 has 13 amino acids. Per germline, CDR1 MGHRA and CDR2 YSYEKL. The CDR3 nucleotides read TGCGCCAGCAGCCAAGCCCAGGGGCGGGAGCAGTACGTC. Its translation is CASSQAQGREQYV.

The rearrangement joins TRBV11-2 to TRBJ2-1, with TRBD2 matching 7 bases. This CDR3 spans 15 amino acids. Germline loops: CDR1 SGHAT, CDR2 FQNNGV. Losses at the gene ends were 8 bases for V and 5 bases for J; bases not matched to a gene: 12. The chain's CDR3 is CASRYTGTTNNEQFF. CDR3 in DNA: TGTGCCAGCCGATATACCGGGACTACAAACAATGAGCAGTTCTTC.